What follows is one T cell receptor (beta chain) and its context. Its antigen is unknown. The sample comes from a study of cytomegalovirus exposure and HLA in healthy donors. The study, taken as a whole, reports: Overall, about 160 TCR beta chains were annotated as cytomegalovirus-associated. Previous analysis showed most TCR beta V segments were productive about 87% or about 30% of the time.

In the PCR, 60 Vbeta and 13 Jbeta primers were used. Assay used: immunoSEQ multiplex PCR; TCRdb lists only in-frame clones, some missing. The sample contains 95,000 to 150,000 clones, over 60% of which appear only once. V was pared by 2 bases and J by 7 bases, with 13 bases of the junction left unmatched. CDR1 and CDR2 from the germline V gene are MGHRA and YSYEKL. The length of the CDR3 is 18 residues. Sequencing was performed on PBMCs. The chain employs TRBV4-1 and TRBJ2-1, with TRBD2 matching over 11 bases. This receptor was identified in a middle-aged woman in good health and CMV-seropositive. In DNA form, the CDR3 reads TGCGCCAGCAGCCAACCGCGACCCACTAGCGGGAGTTTGAATGAGCAGTTCTTC. Translating gives CASSQPRPTSGSLNEQFF.